Listed here are 25 T cell receptor beta chains from one sample, sequenced in a study of identical twins (dated by TCRdb to 2015 to 2016). Libraries were built with 5' RACE. TCRdb names Illumina HiSeq 2000 as the instrument used. Through fastp at Q25 and MiXCR, TCRdb rebuilt clones from the public reads, retaining in-frame beta chains. Rows are unified per CDR3 protein, each entry keeping the most common DNA and genes. The sample yields 200,000 to 250,000 distinct CDR3 sequences; roughly 13% were counted once. 3.5% to 4.5% of the sample lies in the top ten. The sample was also linked to a second study, of yellow fever vaccine responses in identical twins.

Sequencing was performed on memory (CD45RO+) T cells sorted from blood. The sample's cell subset or site label, in plain terms: CD45RO+ enriched T cells. The receptors here all came from a woman in her late teens or twenties in good health.

This clonotype was counted only a few times. The J gene is TRBJ2-1, the V gene TRBV3-1; 13 nucleotides line up with TRBD2. Germline-derived CDR1 and CDR2 are LGHDT and YNNKEL (reference sequence). V gave up 7 bases and J gave up 7 bases; unmatched junction bases: 13. The CDR3 runs 17 residues. This CDR3 reads CASIGTSGEPSLNEQFF. The CDR3 region has the DNA TGTGCCAGCATCGGGACTAGCGGGGAACCTAGCCTAAATGAGCAGTTCTTC.

The rearrangement joins TRBV10-3 to TRBJ2-3; weak D call: TRBD2 (5 bases). CDR1 is ENHRY, CDR2 SYGVKD, per germline. Trimming shortened V by 4 bases and J by 6 bases, and 8 bases separated the two germline ends. The CDR3 has 12 amino acids. DNA of the CDR3: TGTGCCATCAGTGGAGGGTCGGATACGCAGTATTTT. It codes for CAISGGSDTQYF.

This clonotype has more than one count but fewer than ten. The chain has TRBV3-1 and TRBJ2-1; D is possibly TRBD2 (6 bases). The V and J ends lost 1 base and 0 bases respectively, with 25 bases between them. The germline V gene has CDR1 LGHDT and CDR2 YNNKEL (reference sequence). This CDR3 comprises 21 residues. DNA for the CDR3: TGTGCCAGCAGCCAAGTTACCTTCCTAGCGACTAAATCTAGCTCCTACAATGAGCAGTTCTTC. This translates into CASSQVTFLATKSSSYNEQFF.

This sequence joins TRBV5-1 and TRBJ2-1, with TRBD2 identical over 7 bases. This CDR3 has 15 residues. In germline, CDR1 is SGHRS, CDR2 YFSETQ. V trimming: 0 bases; J trimming: 5 bases; junction bases outside the gene matches: 5. The CDR3 nucleotides read TGCGCCAGCAGCTTGGTTCGGGGGACTAACAATGAGCAGTTCTTC. This encodes CASSLVRGTNNEQFF.

The chain combines TRBV20-1 with TRBJ2-1; D may be TRBD1 or TRBD2 (5 bases each). The germline CDR1 and CDR2 sequences are DFQATT and SNEGSKA (reference sequence). Trimming left V 3 bases short and J 12 bases short, with 21 bases between. The CDR3 runs 14 residues. CDR3 bases: TGCAGTGCTAGCACCAGGTTAAACGGGGACGCGCAGTTCTTC. It yields the protein CSASTRLNGDAQFF.

This clonotype has a count of ten or more. J is TRBJ2-4 and V is TRBV7-2, with D tentatively TRBD1 or TRBD2 (7 bases each). Germline V gene sequence: CDR1 SGHTA, CDR2 FQGNSA. The CDR3 runs to 16 residues. The V end lost 4 bases, the J end lost 4 bases, and 17 bases lay between the germline ends. Here the CDR3 DNA reads TGTGCCAGCAGCTACAGGGGAGGGGTGGGGAAAAACATTCAGTACTTC. This sequence encodes CASSYRGGVGKNIQYF. Drawing the rest from reference TRBV7-2 and TRBJ2-4, the complete variable domain is GAGVSQSPSNKVTEKGKDVELRCDPISGHTALYWYRQSLGQGLEFLIYFQGNSAPDKSGLPSDRFSAERTGGSVSTLTIQRTQQEDSAVYLCASSYRGGVGKNIQYFGAGTRLSVL.

This clonotype occurred a few times. The chain combines TRBV11-2 with TRBJ2-1; D uncertain. Germline loops: CDR1 SGHAT, CDR2 FQNNGV. CDR3 length equals 15 residues. V was clipped by 4 bases and J by 1 base, with 11 bases between them. DNA of the CDR3: TGTGCCAGCAGCTCAACGATAGTGTCCTACAATGAGCAGTTCTTC. Translating it yields CASSSTIVSYNEQFF.

The chain employs TRBV6-1 and TRBJ2-7; D gene uncertain. Trimming removed 5 bases at V and 4 bases at J, with 18 bases between. Per germline, CDR1 MNHNS and CDR2 SASEGT. This CDR3 has 15 amino acids. This chain's CDR3 is CASSPVSSSGYEQYF. The CDR3, as DNA: TGTGCCAGCAGTCCCGTTTCTTCCTCTGGTTACGAGCAGTACTTC.

This clonotype was counted a few times. The chain uses TRBV7-2 and TRBJ2-3, with 8 positions matching TRBD2. The CDR3 length is 17 residues. After removal of 1 base from V and 4 bases from J, the junction contained 10 bases not matched to a gene. Germline CDR1 reads SGHTA; CDR2 reads FQGNSA. CDR3 in amino acids: CASSLVWAGGLADTQYF. As DNA, the CDR3 is TGTGCCAGCAGCTTAGTTTGGGCGGGGGGCCTGGCAGATACGCAGTATTTT.

This clonotype has a handful of counts. The V call is TRBV12-3 or TRBV12-4, the J call TRBJ2-7; no clear D gene. Trimming took 5 bases from V and 2 from J, leaving 13 bases between them. The CDR3 has 14 residues. The CDR3 region is CASSASDGTYEQYF. Written as DNA, the CDR3 is TGTGCCAGCAGTGCATCTGATGGTACCTACGAGCAGTACTTC.

J is TRBJ2-1 and V is TRBV30, with a possible D match to TRBD2 (5 bases). V lost 6 bases to trimming and J lost 9 bases, with 21 bases between them. The CDR3 runs 14 residues. Germline V gives CDR1 GTSNPN, CDR2 SVGIG (reference sequence). This CDR3 reads CACTNPRRRIEQFF. The DNA for the CDR3 is TGTGCCTGTACCAACCCAAGGAGGCGGATTGAGCAGTTCTTC. Combining the CDR3 with reference TRBV30 and TRBJ2-1 gives the whole variable domain SQTIHQWPATLVQPVGSPLSLECTVEGTSNPNLYWYRQAAGRGLQLLFYSVGIGQISSEVPQNLSASRPQDRQFILSSKKLLLSDSGFYLCACTNPRRRIEQFFGPGTRLTVL.

This clonotype came up many times. This rearrangement joins TRBV5-6 to TRBJ1-5; 7 nucleotides line up with TRBD1. Germline CDR1 SGHDT, CDR2 YYEEEE. Trimming at V came to 3 bases and at J to 2 bases, leaving 5 bases not matched to a gene. CDR3 size: 15 residues. As DNA, the CDR3 is TGTGCCAGCAGCTACAGGGGTCGGGGCAATCAGCCCCAGCATTTT. Protein product: CASSYRGRGNQPQHF.

The table lists this clonotype with many counts. The V call is TRBV5-1, the J call TRBJ2-2; the match to TRBD1 covers 8 bases. Losses at the gene ends were 5 bases for V and 3 bases for J; bases not matched to a gene: 3. CDR1 SGHRS and CDR2 YFSETQ come from the germline V gene. The CDR3 spans 14 residues. The CDR3: CASRNRGDTGELFF. CDR3 sequence (DNA): TGCGCCAGCAGAAACAGGGGGGACACCGGGGAGCTGTTTTTT.

This clonotype was counted at least ten times. The rearrangement joins TRBV9 to TRBJ2-1; 7 bases are shared with TRBD2. The CDR3 length is 15 residues. Per the germline V gene, CDR1 is SGDLS and CDR2 is YYNGEE. V lost 3 bases, J lost 5 bases, and 8 bases stayed unmatched. The CDR3 is CASSGIFAGDNEQFF. Here the CDR3 DNA reads TGTGCCAGCAGCGGGATATTTGCGGGGGACAATGAGCAGTTCTTC.

This chain links TRBV20-1 with TRBJ2-7; tentatively, D is TRBD2 (6 bases). The ends were cut back, 5 bases at V and 3 bases at J, with 17 bases in the middle. Germline values: CDR1 DFQATT, CDR2 SNEGSKA (reference sequence). The CDR3 has 14 amino acids. The CDR3 coding sequence is TGCAGTGCTGCCGCACGCGGGGATGTCTACGAGCAGTACTTC. Protein sequence: CSAAARGDVYEQYF.

The DNA for the CDR3 is TGTGCCAGCAGCCCCTGGGCGCAGGAAGGAAACACCATATATTTT. This translates into CASSPWAQEGNTIYF. The chain is built from TRBV3-1 and TRBJ1-3, with no clear D. The V gene lost 4 bases and the J gene lost 4 bases, with 14 bases spanning the gap. The CDR3 spans 15 residues. Germline assignment: CDR1 LGHDT and CDR2 YNNKEL (reference sequence). Variable domain in full (rest from reference TRBV3-1 and TRBJ1-3): DTAVSQTPKYLVTQMGNDKSIKCEQNLGHDTMYWYKQDSKKFLKIMFSYNNKELIINETVPNRFSPKSPDKAHLNLHINSLELGDSAVYFCASSPWAQEGNTIYFGEGSWLTVV.

This clonotype has more than one count but fewer than ten. The CDR3 sequence: CSAERLAGGTGELFF. For the CDR3, the DNA is TGCAGTGCCGAGAGACTAGCGGGAGGCACCGGGGAGCTGTTTTTT. This chain joins TRBV20-1 and TRBJ2-2, with 13 nucleotides matching TRBD2. The germline V gene encodes CDR1 DFQATT and CDR2 SNEGSKA (reference sequence). Unmatched junction bases numbered 5, after V lost 6 bases and J lost 4 bases. The CDR3 spans 15 residues.

This clonotype appeared a few times. Lacking the conserved final phenylalanine or tryptophan, this CDR3 likely reflects a read error. The chain is built from TRBV29-1 and TRBJ2-1, with 7 nucleotides matching TRBD2. V gave up 2 bases and J gave up 6 bases; unmatched junction bases: 13. The germline V gene encodes CDR1 SQVTM and CDR2 ANQGSEA. CDR3 length: 16 residues. The CDR3: CSVERRAGTKGNEQFL. The CDR3 nucleotides read TGCAGCGTTGAAAGGAGAGCCGGGACTAAGGGCAATGAGCAGTTCCTC.

In its sample, this clonotype was seen a few times. V is TRBV6-2 or TRBV6-3 and J is TRBJ2-7; D remains ambiguous. Between the trimmed V and J ends, which lost 6 bases and 4 bases, there was a span of 13 bases. CDR3 size: 13 residues. Looked up from germline, CDR1 is MNHEY and CDR2 is SVGEGT. CDR3 loop: CASRQTRSYEQYF. CDR3 nucleotides: TGTGCCAGCAGACAAACAAGATCTTACGAGCAGTACTTC.

This clonotype turned up a few times. The V and J genes are TRBV7-9 and TRBJ2-1; no firm D call. Trimming took 5 bases from V and 10 from J, leaving 12 bases between them. The CDR3 is 12 amino acids. Germline CDR1 reads SEHNR; CDR2 reads FQNEAQ (reference sequence). CDR3 in DNA: TGTGCCAGCAGCCTACCGATGGGGGAGCAGTTCTTC. It codes for CASSLPMGEQFF.

The rearrangement links TRBV3-1 to TRBJ2-3; TRBD2 aligns across 10 bases. With 3 bases clipped from V and 9 bases from J, the junction kept 3 bases outside the gene matches. This CDR3 comprises 13 residues. The germline CDR1 and CDR2 sequences are LGHDT and YNNKEL (reference sequence). The CDR3 region has the DNA TGTGCCAGCAGCCACCTAGCGGGAGACACGCAGTATTTT. This gives the protein CASSHLAGDTQYF.

This clonotype is a singleton in its sample. The V and J genes are TRBV9 and TRBJ2-7; 13 nucleotides align to TRBD2. CDR3 length: 15 residues. Germline lookup yields CDR1 SGDLS and CDR2 YYNGEE. V dropped 0 bases and J dropped 10; count of bases not matched to a gene: 7. CDR3: CASSVDLLAGGHQYF. As DNA, the CDR3 is TGTGCCAGCAGCGTAGATCTACTAGCGGGGGGGCACCAGTACTTC.

This clonotype was observed a handful of times. The CDR3 here is CSAASKETQYF. CDR3 in DNA: TGCAGTGCTGCCTCGAAAGAGACCCAGTACTTC. The rearrangement joins TRBV20-1 to TRBJ2-5; D is unclear. The CDR3 loop spans 11 amino acids. Germline CDR1 DFQATT, CDR2 SNEGSKA (reference sequence). Trimming cost V 5 bases and J 3 bases, with 7 bases left between them.

The sample holds many counts of this clonotype. The genes are TRBV10-2 and TRBJ2-2; weak D call: TRBD1 (6 bases). The V end lost 9 bases, the J end lost 7 bases, and 24 bases lay between the germline ends. The germline CDR1 and CDR2 sequences are WSHSY and SAAADI. The CDR3 covers 16 residues. The DNA for the CDR3 is TGCGCCAGTTTAAATTGGGGGCGGGCCAAAGGCGGGGAGCTGTTTTTT. Its translation: CASLNWGRAKGGELFF.

This clonotype was recorded a few times. This chain joins TRBV12-3 or TRBV12-4 and TRBJ1-5, with D unclear. Deletions cut 2 bases from V and 5 bases from J, with 13 bases between. The CDR3 length is 15 residues. This CDR3 is CASSLNVGLYQPQHF. CDR3 coding DNA: TGTGCCAGCAGTTTAAACGTGGGCCTTTATCAGCCCCAGCATTTT.